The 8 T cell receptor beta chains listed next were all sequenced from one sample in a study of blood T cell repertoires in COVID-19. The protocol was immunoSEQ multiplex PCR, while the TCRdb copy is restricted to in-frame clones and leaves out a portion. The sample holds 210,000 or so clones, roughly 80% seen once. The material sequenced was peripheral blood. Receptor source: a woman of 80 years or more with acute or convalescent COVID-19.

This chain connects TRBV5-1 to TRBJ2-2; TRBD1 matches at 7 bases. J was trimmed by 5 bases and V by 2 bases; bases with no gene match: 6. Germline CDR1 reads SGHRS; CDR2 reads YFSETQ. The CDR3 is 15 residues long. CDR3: CASSLGRGFTGELFF. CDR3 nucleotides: TGCGCCAGCAGCTTAGGCAGGGGGTTTACCGGGGAGCTGTTTTTT.

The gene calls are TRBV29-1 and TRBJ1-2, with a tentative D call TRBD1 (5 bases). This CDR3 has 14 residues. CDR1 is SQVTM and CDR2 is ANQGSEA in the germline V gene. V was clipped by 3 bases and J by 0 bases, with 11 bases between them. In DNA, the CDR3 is TGCAGCGTTGAGGGGCTTGGGCCTAACTATGGCTACACCTTC. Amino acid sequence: CSVEGLGPNYGYTF.

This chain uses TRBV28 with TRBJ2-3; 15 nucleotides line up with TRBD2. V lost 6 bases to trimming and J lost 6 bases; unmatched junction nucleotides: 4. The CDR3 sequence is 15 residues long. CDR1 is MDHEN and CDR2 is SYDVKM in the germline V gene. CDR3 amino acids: CASRAGLAGGDTQYF. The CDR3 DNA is TGTGCCAGCAGGGCGGGACTAGCGGGAGGTGATACGCAGTATTTT.

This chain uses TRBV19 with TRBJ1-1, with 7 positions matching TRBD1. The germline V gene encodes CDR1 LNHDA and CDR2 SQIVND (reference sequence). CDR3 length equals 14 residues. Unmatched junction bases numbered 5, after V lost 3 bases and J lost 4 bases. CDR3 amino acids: CASSIGAGGTEAFF. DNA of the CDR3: TGTGCCAGTAGTATCGGGGCAGGGGGCACTGAAGCTTTCTTT.

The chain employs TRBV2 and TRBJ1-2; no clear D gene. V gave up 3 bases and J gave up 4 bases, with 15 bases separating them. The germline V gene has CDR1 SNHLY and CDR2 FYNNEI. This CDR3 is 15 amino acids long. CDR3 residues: CASSDGGWRGYGYTF. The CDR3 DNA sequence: TGTGCCAGCAGTGATGGTGGGTGGAGAGGCTATGGCTACACCTTC.

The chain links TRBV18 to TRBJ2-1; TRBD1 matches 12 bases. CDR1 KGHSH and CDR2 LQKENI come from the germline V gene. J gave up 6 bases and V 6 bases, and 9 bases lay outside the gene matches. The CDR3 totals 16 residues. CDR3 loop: CASSPSGTGGPNEQFF. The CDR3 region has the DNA TGTGCCAGCTCTCCCTCGGGGACAGGGGGCCCCAATGAGCAGTTCTTC.

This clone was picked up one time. The CDR3 loop is CASSLRGIGYTF. The DNA for the CDR3 is TGTGCCAGCAGCTTAAGAGGAATTGGCTACACCTTC. The chain links TRBV7-9 to TRBJ1-2; D not certain. The CDR3 runs to 12 residues. Germline V gives CDR1 SEHNR, CDR2 FQNEAQ (reference sequence). The V end lost 2 bases, the J end lost 7 bases, and 8 bases lay between the germline ends.

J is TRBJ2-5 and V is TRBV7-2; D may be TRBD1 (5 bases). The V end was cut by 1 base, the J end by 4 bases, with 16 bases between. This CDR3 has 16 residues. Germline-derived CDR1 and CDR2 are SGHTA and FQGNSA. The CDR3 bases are TGTGCCAGCAGCTTAGAGAGTGGGGCCCTATCAGAGACCCAGTACTTC. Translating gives CASSLESGALSETQYF.